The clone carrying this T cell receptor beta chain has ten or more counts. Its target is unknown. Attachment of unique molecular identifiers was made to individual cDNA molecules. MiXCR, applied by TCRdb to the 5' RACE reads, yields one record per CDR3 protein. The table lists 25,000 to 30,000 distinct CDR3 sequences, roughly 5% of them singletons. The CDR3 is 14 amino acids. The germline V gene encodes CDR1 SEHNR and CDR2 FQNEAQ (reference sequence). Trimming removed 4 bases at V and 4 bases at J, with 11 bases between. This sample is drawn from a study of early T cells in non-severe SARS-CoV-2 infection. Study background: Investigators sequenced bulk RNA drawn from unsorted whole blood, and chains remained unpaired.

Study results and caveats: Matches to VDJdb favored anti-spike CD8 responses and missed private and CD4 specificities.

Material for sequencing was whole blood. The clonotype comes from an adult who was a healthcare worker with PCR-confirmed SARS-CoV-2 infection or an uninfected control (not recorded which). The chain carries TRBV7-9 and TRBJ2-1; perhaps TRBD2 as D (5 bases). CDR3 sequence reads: CASSYYEGYNEQFF. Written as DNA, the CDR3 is TGTGCCAGCAGCTACTACGAGGGTTACAATGAGCAGTTCTTC.